This T cell receptor (beta chain) comes out of a study of blood T cell repertoires in COVID-19. Whole-study context: COVID-19 samples collected from the United States, Italy and Spain covered acute and convalescent phases.

Germline CDR1 reads SNHLY; CDR2 reads FYNNEI. The V segment lost 6 bases and the J segment 8 bases; nucleotides outside the gene matches: 6. This CDR3 comprises 12 residues. In the original workflow: Counts of nucleated cells, estimated from reference gene primer amplification, were obtained. Method: immunoSEQ multiplex PCR; TCRdb's copy keeps in-frame clones and lacks some. V, J and clone size reflect that table, while D and trimming were determined from the DNA. The sample holds over 350,000 clones, 88% seen once. The chain has TRBV2 and TRBJ1-2, with 7 bases aligning to TRBD1. This clonotype was sampled from a young woman who had recovered from COVID-19. The specimen sequenced was PBMCs or T cells enriched from blood (not recorded which). The DNA for the CDR3 is TGTGCCAGCAGCGCCCAGGGGGGAGGCTACACCTTC. Translation gives CASSAQGGGYTF.